The rows below give T cell receptor beta chains drawn from one sample of a study of long-term antiretroviral therapy in people with HIV. Profiling relied on immunoSEQ multiplex PCR, and the TCRdb table lists in-frame clones only, not all of them. The sample consists of about 39,000 clones, 75% to 90% of them appearing once. This material consisted of unsorted PBMCs, taken 3.1 years after starting antiretroviral therapy. The receptors stem from a woman in her forties or fifties with HIV. The CDR3 runs from the conserved cysteine through the conserved F or W. Each record gives: D gene, V gene, J gene, clone size, CDR3 protein, CDR3 DNA. The D gene is left open where the match is weak. Expanded clones get a size class; other rows say once, few or many, or leave the size out.

>-|TRBV4-2|TRBJ1-5|-
CASSERPQGQPQHF
TGTGCCAGCAGCGAGAGACCCCAGGGTCAGCCCCAGCATTTT
>-|TRBV19|TRBJ1-5|few
CASSIGPVGNQPQHF
TGTGCCAGTAGTATCGGGCCAGTTGGAAATCAGCCCCAGCATTTT
>-|TRBV27|TRBJ1-5|-
CASSFRPDSNQPQHF
TGTGCCAGCAGTTTTCGGCCGGATAGCAATCAGCCCCAGCATTTT
>-|TRBV6-1|TRBJ1-6|few
CASRAGLSSPLHF
TGTGCCAGCCGGGCAGGCTTAAGTTCACCCCTCCACTTT
>TRBD2|TRBV13|TRBJ2-1|-
CASSPRTSGGANNEQFF
TGTGCCAGCAGCCCTAGGACTAGCGGGGGGGCAAACAATGAGCAGTTCTTC
>TRBD1|TRBV6-5|TRBJ1-4|-
CASSYGTGNEKLFF
TGTGCCAGCAGTTACGGGACAGGGAATGAAAAACTGTTTTTT
>-|TRBV6-5|TRBJ2-5|-
CASSYRIQETQYF
TGTGCCAGCAGTTACCGGATCCAAGAGACCCAGTACTTC
>-|TRBV10-3|TRBJ2-4|-
CAISDGEKGKYF
TGTGCCATCAGTGATGGCGAAAAGGGCAAGTACTTC
>-|TRBV19|TRBJ1-1|once
CASSIDERRTFF
TGTGCCAGTAGTATAGACGAGAGGCGGACTTTCTTT
>TRBD1|TRBV7-2|TRBJ1-3|-
CASTGQGTYSGNTIYF
TGTGCCAGCACGGGACAGGGGACCTACTCTGGAAACACCATATATTTT
>-|TRBV7-9|TRBJ2-7|-
CASSLVGEQYF
TGTGCCAGCAGCTTAGTCGGGGAGCAGTACTTC
>-|TRBV10-3|TRBJ2-1|once
CAISEVRNEQFF
TGTGCCATCAGTGAAGTTCGCAATGAGCAGTTCTTC
>-|TRBV27|TRBJ1-5|-
CASSQQGFNQPQHF
TGTGCCAGCAGTCAACAGGGATTCAATCAGCCCCAGCATTTT
>TRBD1|TRBV7-7|TRBJ2-5|-
CASSPGTGVVETQYF
TGTGCTAGCAGCCCGGGGACAGGGGTAGTTGAGACCCAGTACTTC
>TRBD2|TRBV30|TRBJ2-7|-
CAWDQRGATYEQYF
TGTGCCTGGGACCAGCGGGGGGCGACCTACGAGCAGTACTTC
>-|TRBV4-1|TRBJ1-5|-
CASSQGGTSKNQPQHF
TGCGCCAGCAGCCAAGGTGGGACAAGTAAAAATCAGCCCCAGCATTTT
>-|TRBV6-5|TRBJ1-2|few
CASSYSFDSYSYGYTF
TGTGCCAGCAGTTACTCATTCGACAGCTATAGTTATGGCTACACCTTC
>-|TRBV5-1|TRBJ1-1|-
CASSMRQANTEAFF
TGCGCCAGCAGCATGCGACAGGCCAACACTGAAGCTTTCTTT
>-|TRBV27|TRBJ2-5|-
CASSLRADQETQYF
TGTGCCAGCAGTTTACGGGCCGACCAAGAGACCCAGTACTTC
>-|TRBV7-2|TRBJ1-6|-
CASSLAEGTYNSPLHF
TGTGCCAGCAGCTTAGCGGAGGGTACCTATAATTCACCCCTCCACTTT
>TRBD1|TRBV6-5|TRBJ1-2|-
CASRTGGQGYTF
TGTGCCAGCAGGACAGGGGGCCAAGGCTACACCTTC
>-|TRBV29-1|TRBJ1-2|-
CSVEGQLVGYTF
TGCAGCGTTGAAGGCCAGTTGGTAGGCTACACCTTC
>-|TRBV6-5|TRBJ1-3|-
CASRITGTTGNTIYF
TGTGCCAGCAGGATCACCGGGACAACTGGAAACACCATATATTTT
>-|TRBV5-1|TRBJ2-2|-
CASSRKGEDTGELFF
TGCGCCAGCAGCCGGAAGGGGGAGGACACCGGGGAGCTGTTTTTT
>TRBD2|TRBV7-2|TRBJ2-3|-
CASSLYGTSGVNPDTQYF
TGTGCCAGCAGCTTATATGGGACTAGCGGGGTAAACCCCGATACGCAGTATTTT
>-|TRBV5-1|TRBJ1-4|once
CASSLMFQGNEKLFF
TGCGCCAGCAGCTTGATGTTCCAGGGAAATGAAAAACTGTTTTTT
>-|TRBV14|TRBJ1-1|-
CASSESRAVEAFF
TGTGCCAGCAGCGAGTCTCGGGCGGTCGAAGCTTTCTTT
>-|TRBV18|TRBJ2-7|-
CASSPRAAGSRSYEQYF
TGTGCCAGCTCACCAAGGGCGGCAGGCTCGAGGTCCTACGAGCAGTACTTC
>TRBD2|TRBV9|TRBJ2-5|-
CASTPLAGGYQETQYF
TGTGCCAGCACCCCCCTAGCGGGGGGGTACCAAGAGACCCAGTACTTC
>TRBD1|TRBV23-1|TRBJ2-7|-
CASRPTGSHEQYF
TGCGCCAGCAGACCGACAGGGTCCCACGAGCAGTACTTC
>-|TRBV7-9|TRBJ2-1|-
CASSLGVGSYNEQFF
TGTGCCAGCAGCTTAGGGGTTGGGTCCTACAATGAGCAGTTCTTC
>-|TRBV5-1|TRBJ2-5|-
CASSLYGGSQETQYF
TGCGCCAGCAGCTTGTATGGGGGCTCCCAAGAGACCCAGTACTTC
>-|TRBV10-3|TRBJ1-2|-
CAISESRGIEPQGYTF
TGTGCCATCAGTGAGTCACGAGGGATAGAGCCCCAAGGCTACACCTTC
>TRBD2|TRBV7-2|TRBJ2-5|-
CASSQRFSGGQETQYF
TGTGCCAGCAGCCAACGATTTAGCGGGGGTCAAGAGACCCAGTACTTC
>-|TRBV12-5|TRBJ1-1|-
CASGLAQKNTEAFF
TGTGCTAGTGGTTTGGCACAGAAGAACACTGAAGCTTTCTTT
>TRBD1|TRBV9|TRBJ2-7|-
CASSVGEGTGLSYEQYF
TGTGCCAGCAGCGTAGGCGAGGGGACAGGGCTTTCCTACGAGCAGTACTTC
>-|TRBV4-3|TRBJ1-1|once
CASSHTGDEGAFF
TGCGCCAGCAGCCACACTGGGGACGAGGGAGCTTTCTTT
>-|TRBV7-2|TRBJ1-1|-
CASSYAGFRGTEAFF
TGTGCCAGCAGCTATGCAGGGTTCCGCGGCACTGAAGCTTTCTTT
>-|TRBV7-2|TRBJ1-6|-
CASSYRSGGAVSYNSPLHF
TGTGCCAGCAGCTACAGATCCGGGGGGGCGGTGTCCTATAATTCACCCCTCCACTTT
>-|TRBV20-1|TRBJ2-5|-
CSASLQGTQYF
TGCAGTGCTAGCCTCCAAGGGACCCAGTACTTC
>-|TRBV27|TRBJ1-2|-
CASSSGSGDGGYGGYTF
TGTGCCAGCAGTTCGGGGTCCGGGGACGGCGGTTATGGGGGCTACACCTTC
>TRBD1|TRBV29-1|TRBJ2-7|-
CSVNRGDQYEQYF
TGCAGCGTTAACAGGGGGGATCAATACGAGCAGTACTTC
>TRBD2|TRBV7-9|TRBJ2-1|-
CASSPLSLGRDEQFF
TGTGCCAGCAGTCCACTTAGTCTAGGGAGGGATGAGCAGTTCTTC
>-|TRBV11-3|TRBJ2-2|few
CASSRLTGELFF
TGTGCCAGCAGCCGCCTCACCGGGGAGCTGTTTTTT
>-|TRBV5-1|TRBJ2-3|-
CASSPGRNYADTQYF
TGCGCCAGCAGTCCCGGGAGAAACTACGCAGATACGCAGTATTTT
>-|TRBV5-1|TRBJ2-5|few
CASVARGRGQETQYF
TGCGCCAGCGTAGCTCGGGGGAGAGGACAAGAGACCCAGTACTTC
>-|TRBV5-6|TRBJ1-2|-
CASSLEWEGYTF
TGTGCCAGCAGCTTGGAGTGGGAGGGCTACACCTTC
>-|TRBV30|TRBJ2-2|-
CAWSVANTGELFF
TGTGCCTGGAGTGTCGCGAACACCGGGGAGCTGTTTTTT
>TRBD1|TRBV6-4|TRBJ1-6|-
CASSDGTGGPLHF
TGTGCCAGCAGTGATGGGACAGGTGGGCCCCTCCACTTT
>TRBD1|TRBV27|TRBJ2-6|-
CASRTYRDRDVLTF
TGTGCCAGCAGAACATACCGGGACAGGGACGTCCTGACTTTC
>-|TRBV5-5|TRBJ2-7|once
CASSLGPDYSYEQYF
TGTGCCAGCAGCTTGGGGCCAGATTATTCCTACGAGCAGTACTTC
>TRBD2|TRBV10-1|TRBJ2-7|-
CASSGGLAGAYEQYF
TGCGCCAGCAGTGGGGGACTAGCGGGGGCCTACGAGCAGTACTTC